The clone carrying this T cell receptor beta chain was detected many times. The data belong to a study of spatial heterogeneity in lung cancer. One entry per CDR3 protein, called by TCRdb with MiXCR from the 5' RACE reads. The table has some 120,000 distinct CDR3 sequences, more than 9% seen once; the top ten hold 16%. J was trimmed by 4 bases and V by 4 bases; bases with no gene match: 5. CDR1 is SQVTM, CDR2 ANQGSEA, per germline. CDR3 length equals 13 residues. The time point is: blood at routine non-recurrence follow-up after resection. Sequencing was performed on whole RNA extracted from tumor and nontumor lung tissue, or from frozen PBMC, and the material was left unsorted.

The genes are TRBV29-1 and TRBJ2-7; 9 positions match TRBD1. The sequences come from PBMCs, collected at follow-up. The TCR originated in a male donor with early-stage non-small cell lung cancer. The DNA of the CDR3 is TGCAGCGTTGGCGAACAGGGGGCGTACGAGCAGTACTTC. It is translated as CSVGEQGAYEQYF.